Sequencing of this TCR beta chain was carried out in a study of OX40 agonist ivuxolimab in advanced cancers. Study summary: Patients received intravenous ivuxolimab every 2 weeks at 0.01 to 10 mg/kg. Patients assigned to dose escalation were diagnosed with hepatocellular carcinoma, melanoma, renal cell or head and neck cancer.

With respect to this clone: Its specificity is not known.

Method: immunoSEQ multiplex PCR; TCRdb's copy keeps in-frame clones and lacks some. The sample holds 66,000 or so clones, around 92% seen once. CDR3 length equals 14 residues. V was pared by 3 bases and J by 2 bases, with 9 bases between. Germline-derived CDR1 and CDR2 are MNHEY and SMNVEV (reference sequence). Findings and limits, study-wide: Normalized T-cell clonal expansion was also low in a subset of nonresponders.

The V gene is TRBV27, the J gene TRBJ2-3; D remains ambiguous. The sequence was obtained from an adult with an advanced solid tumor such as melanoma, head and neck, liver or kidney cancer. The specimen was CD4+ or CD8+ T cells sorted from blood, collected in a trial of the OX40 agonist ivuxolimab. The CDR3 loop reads CASSFLGDTDTQYF. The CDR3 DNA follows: TGTGCCAGCAGTTTTCTGGGCGACACAGATACGCAGTATTTT.